These T cell receptor beta chains were read from a single sample in a study of identical twins. Using its own MiXCR run on the 5' RACE reads, TCRdb lists one record per CDR3 protein. This table has over 550,000 distinct CDR3 sequences, just over 7% appearing once. Another study also made use of these data, one on yellow fever vaccine responses in identical twins.

Sequenced input: PBMCs. The source is a woman aged 18-35 years in good health. Each CDR3 is given with its conserved first and last residue. Each record gives: CDR3 protein, J gene, V gene, D gene. The D gene is left open where the match is weak.

CDR3aa: CASSIRQGNSYEQYF
j_gene: TRBJ2-7
v_gene: TRBV28
d_gene: TRBD1

CDR3aa: CASSSPTSGSSYNEQFF
j_gene: TRBJ2-1
v_gene: TRBV5-1
d_gene: TRBD2

CDR3aa: CATSDKTSGYNEQFF
j_gene: TRBJ2-1
v_gene: TRBV24-1
d_gene: TRBD2

CDR3aa: CASSTATGLAKNIQYF
j_gene: TRBJ2-4
v_gene: TRBV7-9
d_gene: .

CDR3aa: CASSIGQGRQYF
j_gene: TRBJ2-7
v_gene: TRBV19
d_gene: TRBD1

CDR3aa: CASSQVAGGGYTF
j_gene: TRBJ1-2
v_gene: TRBV3-1
d_gene: .

CDR3aa: CATGSGQGDEKLFF
j_gene: TRBJ1-4
v_gene: TRBV15
d_gene: TRBD1

CDR3aa: CASSFDRAWLNNEQFF
j_gene: TRBJ2-1
v_gene: TRBV27
d_gene: TRBD1

CDR3aa: CASSQDDRAGQYF
j_gene: TRBJ2-7
v_gene: TRBV3-1
d_gene: TRBD1

CDR3aa: CASSNPGTSGSSDTQYF
j_gene: TRBJ2-3
v_gene: TRBV7-9
d_gene: TRBD2

CDR3aa: CASSYSIQGPDTQYF
j_gene: TRBJ2-3
v_gene: TRBV6-5
d_gene: .

CDR3aa: CASRQQGAAGELFF
j_gene: TRBJ2-2
v_gene: TRBV7-9
d_gene: TRBD1

CDR3aa: CASSSTGLAGVRNNEQFF
j_gene: TRBJ2-1
v_gene: TRBV5-5
d_gene: TRBD2

CDR3aa: CASSLAPAGNTGELFF
j_gene: TRBJ2-2
v_gene: TRBV5-1
d_gene: .

CDR3aa: CSALDRDSYSPLHF
j_gene: TRBJ1-6
v_gene: TRBV20-1
d_gene: TRBD1

CDR3aa: CASSFRGQGANEQFF
j_gene: TRBJ2-1
v_gene: TRBV7-8
d_gene: TRBD1

CDR3aa: CASSPTATNTEAFF
j_gene: TRBJ1-1
v_gene: TRBV6-1
d_gene: .

CDR3aa: CAISEYPGQLSYEQYF
j_gene: TRBJ2-7
v_gene: TRBV10-3
d_gene: TRBD1

CDR3aa: CASSSLPGGGNEKLFF
j_gene: TRBJ1-4
v_gene: TRBV6-1
d_gene: .

CDR3aa: CASSQEPSGNTDTQYF
j_gene: TRBJ2-3
v_gene: TRBV4-2
d_gene: TRBD2

CDR3aa: CASSLTLTGSEQFF
j_gene: TRBJ2-1
v_gene: TRBV7-3
d_gene: .

CDR3aa: CASSQGTGRHAGKTQYF
j_gene: TRBJ2-5
v_gene: TRBV3-1
d_gene: TRBD1

CDR3aa: CASSAATGPNYGYTF
j_gene: TRBJ1-2
v_gene: TRBV12-3/TRBV12-4
d_gene: .

CDR3aa: CASSLLVGTGTNSPLHF
j_gene: TRBJ1-6
v_gene: TRBV5-5
d_gene: TRBD1

CDR3aa: CASSLIGETDTQYF
j_gene: TRBJ2-3
v_gene: TRBV28
d_gene: .

CDR3aa: CASSFAGQPQHF
j_gene: TRBJ1-5
v_gene: TRBV12-3/TRBV12-4
d_gene: .

CDR3aa: CASSLGAGGYNEQFF
j_gene: TRBJ2-1
v_gene: TRBV7-8
d_gene: TRBD2

CDR3aa: CATSRDYGSSLSGANVLTF
j_gene: TRBJ2-6
v_gene: TRBV15
d_gene: .

CDR3aa: CASSEVATAEGTEAFF
j_gene: TRBJ1-1
v_gene: TRBV6-1
d_gene: .

CDR3aa: CASSRTGVYQETQYF
j_gene: TRBJ2-5
v_gene: TRBV2
d_gene: TRBD1

CDR3aa: CASSPRTGNTEAFF
j_gene: TRBJ1-1
v_gene: TRBV11-2
d_gene: TRBD1

CDR3aa: CASSGPGQGEYGYTF
j_gene: TRBJ1-2
v_gene: TRBV9
d_gene: TRBD1

CDR3aa: CASRPLSDGGDYEQYF
j_gene: TRBJ2-7
v_gene: TRBV5-1
d_gene: .

CDR3aa: CSARGLGGVYNEQFF
j_gene: TRBJ2-1
v_gene: TRBV20-1
d_gene: .

CDR3aa: CSASRMASGVGVSYEQYF
j_gene: TRBJ2-7
v_gene: TRBV20-1
d_gene: TRBD2

CDR3aa: CASSRAPTQAQQETQYF
j_gene: TRBJ2-5
v_gene: TRBV7-7
d_gene: .

CDR3aa: CASRVSLFSYNEQFF
j_gene: TRBJ2-1
v_gene: TRBV7-8
d_gene: .

CDR3aa: CASSWQGVETQYF
j_gene: TRBJ2-5
v_gene: TRBV12-3/TRBV12-4
d_gene: .

CDR3aa: CASSSLREGQFF
j_gene: TRBJ2-1
v_gene: TRBV28
d_gene: .

CDR3aa: CASSPTGMSTDTQYF
j_gene: TRBJ2-3
v_gene: TRBV18
d_gene: TRBD1

CDR3aa: CSVEGRGNTIYF
j_gene: TRBJ1-3
v_gene: TRBV29-1
d_gene: .